This T cell receptor (beta chain) is from a study of control samples from healthy donors and cancer patients. The method was immunoSEQ multiplex PCR; TCRdb's version includes in-frame clones alone and lacks a portion of them. The sample shows about 80,000 clones, 80% to 90% of them seen only once. Deletions cut 0 bases from V and 3 bases from J, with 12 bases between. There are 16 residues in the CDR3. The germline gives CDR1 SGHNT, CDR2 YYREEE (reference sequence). The specimen was PBMCs. This chain links TRBV5-4 with TRBJ2-2; TRBD2 is a possible D gene (7 bases). The receptor's source is a man aged 55 to 70 with head and neck cancer. Here the CDR3 reads CASSLGWGGDTGELFF. The CDR3 DNA reads as TGTGCCAGCAGCTTGGGTTGGGGGGGCGACACCGGGGAGCTGTTTTTT.